This TCR beta chain was identified during a study of blood T cell repertoires in COVID-19. Study-level background: PBMCs, B-cell-depleted T cells, or T cells provided the cDNA or gDNA that made up the material.

In the original workflow: Amplified reference gene primers provided the basis for estimating nucleated cell counts. TCRdb's table, derived via immunoSEQ multiplex PCR, lists solely in-frame clones and lacks some. The V and J calls and clone size come from that table; D and trimming were worked out from the DNA. The sample has around 60,000 clones; 90% are singletons. The germline V and J ends were trimmed by 5 bases and 10 bases, with 14 bases remaining between them. CDR1 MDHEN and CDR2 SYDVKM come from the germline V gene. CDR3 size: 12 residues. This clonotype was obtained from a man aged 60 to 75 with active COVID-19. The specimen was peripheral blood. This chain links TRBV28 with TRBJ1-1; D remains ambiguous. CDR3 region: CASSLRLSSAFF. CDR3 bases: TGTGCCAGCAGTCTCCGACTGAGTTCAGCTTTCTTT.